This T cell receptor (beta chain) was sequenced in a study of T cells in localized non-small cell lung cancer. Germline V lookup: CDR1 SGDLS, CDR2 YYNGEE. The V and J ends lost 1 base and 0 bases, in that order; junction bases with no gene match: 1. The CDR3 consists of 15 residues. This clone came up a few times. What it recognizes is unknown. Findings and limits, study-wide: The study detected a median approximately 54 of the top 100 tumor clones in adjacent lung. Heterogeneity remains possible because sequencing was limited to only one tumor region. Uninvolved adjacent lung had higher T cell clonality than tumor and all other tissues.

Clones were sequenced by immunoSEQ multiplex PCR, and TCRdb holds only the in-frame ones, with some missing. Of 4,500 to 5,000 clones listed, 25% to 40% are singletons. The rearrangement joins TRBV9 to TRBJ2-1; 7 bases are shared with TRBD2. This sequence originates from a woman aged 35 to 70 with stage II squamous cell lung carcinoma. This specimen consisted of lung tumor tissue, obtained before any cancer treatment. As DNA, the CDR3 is TGTGCCAGCAGCGTACGGGACTACTCCTACAATGAGCAGTTCTTC. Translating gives CASSVRDYSYNEQFF. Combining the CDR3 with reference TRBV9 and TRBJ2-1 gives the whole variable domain DSGVTQTPKHLITATGQRVTLRCSPRSGDLSVYWYQQSLDQGLQFLIQYYNGEERAKGNILERFSAQQFPDLHSELNLSSLELGDSALYFCASSVRDYSYNEQFFGPGTRLTVL.